A selection of T cell receptor beta chains follows, all from one sample in a study of CD8 T cells in ankylosing spondylitis. TCRdb itself ran the 5' RACE reads through MiXCR, one entry per CDR3 protein. The table records around 35,000 distinct CDR3 sequences, roughly 9.6% of them present only once. The sequencing sample was made of synovial fluid, either unsorted or a sorted T cell fraction (not recorded which). The receptors were gathered from a male donor with ankylosing spondylitis. Each CDR3 is given with its conserved first and last residue. A D gene is named only where the DNA matches it firmly. Size tells how often a clone was seen (once, few, many) or the class of an expanded clone, and some rows leave it out.

many	TRBD1	TRBV2	TRBJ2-7	CASRRTGVPLEQYF	TGTGCCAGCAGGAGGACAGGGGTACCCCTCGAGCAGTACTTC
many	.	TRBV28	TRBJ1-6	CASSPDPRVSPLHF	TGTGCCAGCAGTCCTGACCCAAGGGTTTCACCCCTCCACTTT
many	.	TRBV5-1	TRBJ2-1	CASSSTTVNNEQFF	TGCGCCAGCAGCTCAACTACGGTTAACAATGAGCAGTTCTTC
many	TRBD2	TRBV2	TRBJ2-3	CASRAGGSPDTQYF	TGTGCCAGCAGAGCCGGGGGGAGCCCAGATACGCAGTATTTT
few	.	TRBV11-3	TRBJ1-1	CASSPLTLNTEAFF	TGTGCCAGCAGCCCGCTAACGCTGAACACTGAAGCTTTCTTT
medium-sized	.	TRBV9	TRBJ2-1	CASSVVPESYNEQFF	TGTGCCAGCAGCGTAGTCCCAGAGTCCTACAATGAGCAGTTCTTC
.	TRBD2	TRBV20-1	TRBJ2-7	CSAPTGNSGRLEQYF	TGCAGTGCCCCTACCGGGAATAGCGGGAGGCTCGAGCAGTACTTC
few	TRBD2	TRBV7-2	TRBJ2-7	CVRSSGLVPYEQYF	TGTGTGCGCAGCTCGGGACTAGTTCCCTACGAGCAGTACTTC
few	.	TRBV3-1	TRBJ2-3	CASSQGDGTDTQYF	TGTGCCAGCAGCCAGGGGGACGGCACAGATACGCAGTATTTT
few	.	TRBV10-3	TRBJ2-7	CAIGRSWIYYEQYF	TGTGCCATCGGTCGGTCCTGGATCTACTACGAGCAGTACTTC
large	.	TRBV4-1	TRBJ2-1	CASSHGSYNEQFF	TGCGCCAGCAGCCACGGGTCCTACAATGAGCAGTTCTTC
many	TRBD2	TRBV25-1	TRBJ2-1	CASSEAGGANEQFF	TGTGCCAGCAGTGAGGCGGGAGGCGCGAATGAGCAGTTCTTC
few	TRBD2	TRBV12-3/TRBV12-4	TRBJ2-2	CASSPVAGGESPGELFF	TGTGCCAGCAGTCCTGTAGCGGGAGGGGAGAGTCCCGGGGAGCTGTTTTTT
many	.	TRBV6-5	TRBJ2-3	CASSIPGFRDTQYF	TGTGCCAGCAGTATACCAGGGTTCCGTGATACGCAGTATTTT
.	.	TRBV5-5	TRBJ2-5	CASSLGLEETQYF	TGTGCCAGCAGCTTGGGGCTCGAAGAGACCCAGTACTTC
.	.	TRBV28	TRBJ1-4	CANRRTVGREKLFFF	.
many	.	TRBV7-3	TRBJ1-1	CASSGGTEAFF	TGTGCCAGCAGCGGGGGCACTGAAGCTTTCTTT
many	.	TRBV28	TRBJ1-3	CASSFRSSGNTIYF	TGTGCCAGCAGTTTCAGGAGCTCTGGAAACACCATATATTTT
once	.	TRBV30	TRBJ1-6	CAWTGRSNSPLHF	TGTGCCTGGACAGGGAGGTCGAATTCACCCCTCCACTTT
few	.	TRBV5-6	TRBJ2-7	CASKGDSSGAVYHF	TGTGCCAGCAAAGGGGACTCGTCAGGGGCCGTTTACCACTTC
.	.	TRBV20-1	TRBJ2-7	CSASWTEEQYF	TGCAGTGCTAGTTGGACAGAAGAGCAGTACTTC
many	TRBD2	TRBV10-1	TRBJ2-7	CASSDLKRGSYEQYF	TGCGCCAGCAGTGACTTAAAGCGCGGGAGCTACGAGCAGTACTTC
many	.	TRBV5-1	TRBJ2-7	CASSFQGNYEQYF	TGCGCCAGCAGCTTTCAGGGGAACTACGAGCAGTACTTC
many	.	TRBV12-3/TRBV12-4	TRBJ2-1	CASRRLAKKYNEQFF	TGTGCCAGCAGGCGTCTAGCGAAGAAGTACAATGAGCAGTTCTTC
many	.	TRBV7-6	TRBJ1-1	CASSFVSGMNTEAFF	TGTGCCAGCAGCTTTGTGTCAGGCATGAACACTGAAGCTTTCTTT
many	.	TRBV9	TRBJ2-1	CASSVSPSYNEQFF	TGTGCCAGCAGCGTATCTCCCTCCTACAATGAGCAGTTCTTC
many	.	TRBV5-6	TRBJ2-3	CASSFHSGLVDTQYF	TGTGCCAGCAGCTTTCATTCGGGTCTAGTGGATACGCAGTATTTT